This record looks at one T cell receptor beta chain sequence and its context. Reverse transcription of roughly 0.45 to 1 ug RNA was performed with random hexamers. The TCR beta CDR3 was amplified by immunoSEQ multiplex PCR across 54 Vbeta, 13 Jbeta. TCRdb ran MiXCR on the immunoSEQ multiplex PCR reads and lists one entry per CDR3 protein. The sample consists of 150,000 to 200,000 distinct CDR3 sequences, 94% of them appearing once. The data derive from a study of CD8 T cells in Susac syndrome. CDR1 is SQVTM, CDR2 ANQGSEA, per germline. This CDR3 comprises 11 residues. V lost 6 bases and J lost 4, with 9 bases in between.

The receptor was isolated from a human donor with multiple sclerosis. Sequencing used CD4+ T cells from PBMCs. The V and J genes are TRBV29-1 and TRBJ1-1; the D is unclear. CDR3 DNA sequence: TGCAGCGTACAATGGGGCACTGAAGCTTTCTTT. This codes for CSVQWGTEAFF.